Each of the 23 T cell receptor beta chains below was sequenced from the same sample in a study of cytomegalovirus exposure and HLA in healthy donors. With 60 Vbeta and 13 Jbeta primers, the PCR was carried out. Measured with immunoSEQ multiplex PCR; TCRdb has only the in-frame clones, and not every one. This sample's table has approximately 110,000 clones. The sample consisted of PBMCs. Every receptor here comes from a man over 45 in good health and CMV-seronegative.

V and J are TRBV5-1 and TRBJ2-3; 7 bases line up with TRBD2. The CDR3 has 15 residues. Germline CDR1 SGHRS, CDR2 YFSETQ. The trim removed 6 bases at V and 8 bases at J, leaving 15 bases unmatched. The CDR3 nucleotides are TGCGCCAGCACCCCAGGAAGCGGGACCTGGGTTACGCAGTATTTT. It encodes CASTPGSGTWVTQYF. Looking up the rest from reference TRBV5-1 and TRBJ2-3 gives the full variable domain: KAGVTQTPRYLIKTRGQQVTLSCSPISGHRSVSWYQQTPGQGLQFLFEYFSETQRNKGNFPGRFSGRQFSNSRSEMNVSTLELGDSALYLCASTPGSGTWVTQYFGPGTRLTVL.

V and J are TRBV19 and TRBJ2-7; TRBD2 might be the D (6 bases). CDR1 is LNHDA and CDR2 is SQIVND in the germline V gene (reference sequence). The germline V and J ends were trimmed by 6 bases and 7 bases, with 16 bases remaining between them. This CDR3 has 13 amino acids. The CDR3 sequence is CASSEGLDFEQYF. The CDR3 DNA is TGTGCCAGTAGCGAGGGACTCGACTTTGAGCAGTACTTC.

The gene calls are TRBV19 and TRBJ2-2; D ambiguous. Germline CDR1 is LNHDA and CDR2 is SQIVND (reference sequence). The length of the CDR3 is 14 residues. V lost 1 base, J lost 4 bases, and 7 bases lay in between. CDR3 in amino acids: CASSIAQTTGELFF. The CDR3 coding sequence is TGTGCCAGTAGTATAGCACAAACCACCGGGGAGCTGTTTTTT.

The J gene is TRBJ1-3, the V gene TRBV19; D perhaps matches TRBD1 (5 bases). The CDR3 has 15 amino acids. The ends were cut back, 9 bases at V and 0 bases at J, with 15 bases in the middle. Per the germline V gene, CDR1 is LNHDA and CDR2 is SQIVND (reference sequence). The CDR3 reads CASKDRPSSGNTIYF. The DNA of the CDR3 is TGTGCCAGCAAAGACAGACCCAGCTCTGGAAACACCATATATTTT.

CDR3 sequence (DNA): TGTGCCAGCAGAATCGGGGGGATCACAGATACGCAGTATTTT. This gives the protein CASRIGGITDTQYF. This chain links TRBV6-5 with TRBJ2-3; 7 bases agree with TRBD2. Germline V gene sequence: CDR1 MNHEY, CDR2 SVGAGI. After removal of 6 bases from V and 2 bases from J, the junction contained 5 bases not matched to a gene. The CDR3 has 14 residues.

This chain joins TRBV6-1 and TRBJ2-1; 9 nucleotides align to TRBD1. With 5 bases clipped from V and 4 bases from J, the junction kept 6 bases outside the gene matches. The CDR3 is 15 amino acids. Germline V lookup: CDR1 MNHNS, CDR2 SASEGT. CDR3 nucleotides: TGTGCCAGCAGTCAGGGACAGGGAAATTACAATGAGCAGTTCTTC. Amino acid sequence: CASSQGQGNYNEQFF.

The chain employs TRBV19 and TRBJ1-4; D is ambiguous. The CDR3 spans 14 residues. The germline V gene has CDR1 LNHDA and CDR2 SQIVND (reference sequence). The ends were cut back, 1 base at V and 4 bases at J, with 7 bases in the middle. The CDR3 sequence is CASSIGVNNEKLFF. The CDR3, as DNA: TGTGCCAGTAGTATAGGTGTTAATAATGAAAAACTGTTTTTT.

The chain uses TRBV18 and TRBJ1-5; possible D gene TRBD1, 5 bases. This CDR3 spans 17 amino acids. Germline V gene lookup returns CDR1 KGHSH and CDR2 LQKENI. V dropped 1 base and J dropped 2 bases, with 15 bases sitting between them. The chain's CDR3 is CASSPQLAGGGNQPQHF. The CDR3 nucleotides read TGTGCCAGCTCACCACAATTGGCTGGAGGGGGCAATCAGCCCCAGCATTTT.

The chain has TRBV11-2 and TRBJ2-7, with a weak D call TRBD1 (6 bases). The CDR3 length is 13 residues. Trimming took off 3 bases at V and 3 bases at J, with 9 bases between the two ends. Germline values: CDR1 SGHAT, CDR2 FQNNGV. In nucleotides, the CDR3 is TGTGCCAGCAGCTTGGACAGAAACTACGAGCAGTACTTC. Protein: CASSLDRNYEQYF.

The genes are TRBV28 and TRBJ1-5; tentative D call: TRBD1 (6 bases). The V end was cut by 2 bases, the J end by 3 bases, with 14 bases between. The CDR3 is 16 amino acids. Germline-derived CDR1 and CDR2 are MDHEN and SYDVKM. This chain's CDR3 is CASSLPGTIYNQPQHF. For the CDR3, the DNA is TGTGCCAGCAGTTTACCCGGGACAATTTACAATCAGCCCCAGCATTTT.

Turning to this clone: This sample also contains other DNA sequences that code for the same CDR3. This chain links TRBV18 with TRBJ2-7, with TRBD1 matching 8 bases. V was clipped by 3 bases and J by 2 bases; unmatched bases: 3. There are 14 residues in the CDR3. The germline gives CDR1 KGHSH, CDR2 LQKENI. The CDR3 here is CASSPGTGAYEQYF. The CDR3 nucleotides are TGTGCCAGCTCACCGGGGACAGGAGCCTACGAGCAGTACTTC.

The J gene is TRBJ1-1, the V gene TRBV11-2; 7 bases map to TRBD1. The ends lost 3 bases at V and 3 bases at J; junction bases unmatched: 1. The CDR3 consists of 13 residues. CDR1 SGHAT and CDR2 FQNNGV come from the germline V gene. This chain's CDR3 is CASSLTGHTEAFF. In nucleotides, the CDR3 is TGTGCCAGCAGCTTGACAGGGCACACTGAAGCTTTCTTT.

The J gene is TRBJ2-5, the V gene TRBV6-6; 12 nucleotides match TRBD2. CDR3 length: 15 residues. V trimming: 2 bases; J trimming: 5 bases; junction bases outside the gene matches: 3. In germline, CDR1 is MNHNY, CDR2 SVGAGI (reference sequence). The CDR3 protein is CASSYVLAGGETQYF. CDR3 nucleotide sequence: TGTGCCAGCAGTTACGTCCTAGCGGGGGGGGAGACCCAGTACTTC.

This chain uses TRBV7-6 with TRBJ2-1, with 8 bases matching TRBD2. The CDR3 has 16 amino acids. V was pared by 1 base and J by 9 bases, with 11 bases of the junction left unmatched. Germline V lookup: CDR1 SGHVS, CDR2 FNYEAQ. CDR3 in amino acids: CASSLVSAGELSEQFF. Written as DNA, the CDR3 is TGTGCCAGCAGCTTAGTCTCAGCGGGAGAATTAAGTGAGCAGTTCTTC.

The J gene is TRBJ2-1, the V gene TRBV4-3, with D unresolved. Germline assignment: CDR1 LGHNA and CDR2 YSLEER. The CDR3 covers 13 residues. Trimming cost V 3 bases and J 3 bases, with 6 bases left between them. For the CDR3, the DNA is TGCGCCAGCAGCCACCACGGCTACAATGAGCAGTTCTTC. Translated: CASSHHGYNEQFF.

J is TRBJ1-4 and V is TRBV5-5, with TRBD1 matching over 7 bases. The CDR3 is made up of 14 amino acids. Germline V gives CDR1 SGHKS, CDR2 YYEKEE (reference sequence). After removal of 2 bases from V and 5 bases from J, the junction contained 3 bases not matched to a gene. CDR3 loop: CASSLGTVNEKLFF. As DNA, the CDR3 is TGTGCCAGCAGCTTAGGGACAGTCAATGAAAAACTGTTTTTT.

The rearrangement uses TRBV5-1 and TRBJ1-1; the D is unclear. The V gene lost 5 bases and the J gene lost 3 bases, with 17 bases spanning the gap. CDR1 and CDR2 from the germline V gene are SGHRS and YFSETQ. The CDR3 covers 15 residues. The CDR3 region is CASRPKMTEDTEAFF. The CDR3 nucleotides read TGCGCCAGCAGGCCGAAAATGACGGAGGACACTGAAGCTTTCTTT.

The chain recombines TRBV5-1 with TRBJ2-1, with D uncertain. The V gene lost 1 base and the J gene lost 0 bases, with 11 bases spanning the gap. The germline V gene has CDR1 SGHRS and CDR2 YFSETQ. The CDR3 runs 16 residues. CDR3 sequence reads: CASSLSILLSYNEQFF. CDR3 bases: TGCGCCAGCAGCTTGTCTATCTTGCTCTCCTACAATGAGCAGTTCTTC.

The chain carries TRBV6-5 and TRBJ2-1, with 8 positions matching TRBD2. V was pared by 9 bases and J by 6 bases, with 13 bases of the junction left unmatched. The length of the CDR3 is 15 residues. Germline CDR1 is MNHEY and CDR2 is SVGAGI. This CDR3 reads CASGRVAGWGNEQFF. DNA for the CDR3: TGTGCCAGTGGGCGGGTAGCGGGGTGGGGCAATGAGCAGTTCTTC.

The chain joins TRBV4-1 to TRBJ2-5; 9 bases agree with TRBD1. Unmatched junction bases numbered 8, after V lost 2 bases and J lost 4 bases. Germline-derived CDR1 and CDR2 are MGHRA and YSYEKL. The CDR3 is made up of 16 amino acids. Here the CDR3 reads CASSQPGTGRIETQYF. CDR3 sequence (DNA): TGCGCCAGCAGCCAACCCGGGACAGGGAGGATAGAGACCCAGTACTTC.

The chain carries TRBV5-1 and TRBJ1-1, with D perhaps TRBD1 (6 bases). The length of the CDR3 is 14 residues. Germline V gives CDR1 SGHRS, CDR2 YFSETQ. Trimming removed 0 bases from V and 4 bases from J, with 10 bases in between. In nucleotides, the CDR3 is TGCGCCAGCAGCTTGGACAGGGCGGCCACTGAAGCTTTCTTT. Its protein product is CASSLDRAATEAFF.

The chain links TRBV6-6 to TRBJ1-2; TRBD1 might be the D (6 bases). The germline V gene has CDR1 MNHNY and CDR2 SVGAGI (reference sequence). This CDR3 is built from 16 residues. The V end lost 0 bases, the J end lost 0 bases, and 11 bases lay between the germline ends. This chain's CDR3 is CASSYSGTPANYGYTF. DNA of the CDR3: TGTGCCAGCAGTTACTCGGGGACACCAGCTAACTATGGCTACACCTTC.

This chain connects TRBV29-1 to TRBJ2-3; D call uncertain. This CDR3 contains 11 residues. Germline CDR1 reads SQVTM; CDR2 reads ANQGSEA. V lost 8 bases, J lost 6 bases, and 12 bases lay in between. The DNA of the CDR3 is TGCAGCACCACCGACACGGATACGCAGTATTTT. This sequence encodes CSTTDTDTQYF.